The sequence of this TCR beta chain was determined in a study of blood T cell repertoires in COVID-19. Study-wide background: Whether acute or convalescent, the COVID-19 samples came from the United States, Italy and Spain.

Generated by immunoSEQ multiplex PCR, the TCRdb table keeps only in-frame clones and is missing some. The sample lists a few hundred thousand clones, 70% to 90% occurring once. V lost 0 bases, J lost 8 bases, and 20 bases lay in between. The length of the CDR3 is 16 residues. Germline CDR1 reads SGHRS; CDR2 reads YFSETQ. Cohort 3 donors were reported recovered after two negative PCRs, clearance, or symptom resolution. This TCR came from a man aged 25-45 years who had recovered from COVID-19. Sequenced: PBMCs or T cells enriched from blood (not recorded which). The chain has TRBV5-1 and TRBJ1-2, with a tentative D call TRBD1 (6 bases). The CDR3 is CASSLVPLNRVGGYTF. The CDR3 nucleotides are TGCGCCAGCAGCTTGGTGCCTCTCAACAGGGTTGGAGGCTACACCTTC. The whole variable domain, filled in from reference TRBV5-1 and TRBJ1-2, reads KAGVTQTPRYLIKTRGQQVTLSCSPISGHRSVSWYQQTPGQGLQFLFEYFSETQRNKGNFPGRFSGRQFSNSRSEMNVSTLELGDSALYLCASSLVPLNRVGGYTFGSGTRLTVV.